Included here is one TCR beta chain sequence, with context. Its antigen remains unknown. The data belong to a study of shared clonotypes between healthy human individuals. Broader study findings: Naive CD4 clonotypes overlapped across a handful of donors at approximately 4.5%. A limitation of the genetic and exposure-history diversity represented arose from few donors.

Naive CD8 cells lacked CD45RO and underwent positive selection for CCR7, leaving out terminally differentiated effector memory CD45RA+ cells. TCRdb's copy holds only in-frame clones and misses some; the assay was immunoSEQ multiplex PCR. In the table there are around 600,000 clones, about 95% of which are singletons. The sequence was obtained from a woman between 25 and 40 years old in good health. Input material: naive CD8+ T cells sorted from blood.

The CDR3 nucleotides read TGTGCCAGCAGTGAGACGCTTGAGGCTAATGAAAAACTGTTTTTT. Translation gives CASSETLEANEKLFF. The rearrangement uses TRBV2 and TRBJ1-4; D not resolved. V lost 3 bases and J 3 bases, leaving 11 bases between the germline ends. The CDR3 extends over 15 amino acids. Looked up from germline, CDR1 is SNHLY and CDR2 is FYNNEI.